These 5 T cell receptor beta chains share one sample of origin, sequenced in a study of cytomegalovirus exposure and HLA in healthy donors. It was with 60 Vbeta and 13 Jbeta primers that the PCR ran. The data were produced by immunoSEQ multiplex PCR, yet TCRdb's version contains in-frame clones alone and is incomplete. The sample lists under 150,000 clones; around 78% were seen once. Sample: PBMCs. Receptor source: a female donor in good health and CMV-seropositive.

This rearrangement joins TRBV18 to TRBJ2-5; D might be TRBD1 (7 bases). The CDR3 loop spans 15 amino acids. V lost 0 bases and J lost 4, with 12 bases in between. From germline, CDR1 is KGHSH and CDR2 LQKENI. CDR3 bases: TGTGCCAGCTCACCACCCAACAGGGGAGGAGAGACCCAGTACTTC. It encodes CASSPPNRGGETQYF.

CDR3 residues: CASSLTGFAAFF. CDR3 nucleotides: TGTGCCAGCAGCTTAACAGGGTTCGCAGCTTTCTTT. The chain couples TRBV7-2 to TRBJ1-1; D is perhaps TRBD1 (6 bases). This CDR3 comprises 12 residues. V was trimmed by 2 bases and J by 10 bases, leaving 11 bases between them. Germline V gene data show CDR1 as SGHTA and CDR2 as FQGNSA.

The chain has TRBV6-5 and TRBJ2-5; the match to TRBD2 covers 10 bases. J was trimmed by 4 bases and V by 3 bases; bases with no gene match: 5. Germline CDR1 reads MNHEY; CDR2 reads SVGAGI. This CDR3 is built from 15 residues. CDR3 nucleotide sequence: TGTGCCAGCAGTTATTCCCGACTAGCGGGAGAGACCCAGTACTTC. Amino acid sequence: CASSYSRLAGETQYF.

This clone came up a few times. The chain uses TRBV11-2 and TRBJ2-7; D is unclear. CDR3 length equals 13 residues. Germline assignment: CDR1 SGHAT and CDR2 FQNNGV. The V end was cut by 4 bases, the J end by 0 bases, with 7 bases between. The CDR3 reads CASSYTPSYEQYF. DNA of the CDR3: TGTGCCAGCAGCTACACCCCCTCCTACGAGCAGTACTTC.

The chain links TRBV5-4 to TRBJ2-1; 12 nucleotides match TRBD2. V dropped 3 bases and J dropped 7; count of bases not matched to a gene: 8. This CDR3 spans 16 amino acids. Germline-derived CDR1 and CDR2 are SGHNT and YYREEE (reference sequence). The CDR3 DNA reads TGTGCCAGCAGCTCACCGACTAGCGGGAGACTTAATGAGCAGTTCTTC. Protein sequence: CASSSPTSGRLNEQFF.